This T cell receptor beta chain was captured in a study of cytomegalovirus exposure and HLA in healthy donors (dated by TCRdb to the late 2010s). Turning to the overall study: According to an earlier analysis of a few hundred of the donors, some 180 million T cells yielded 100 million or so unique TCR beta sequences and approximately 280 Gb of sequence data. Roughly 300 gigabases of sequencing data and around 80 million unique TCR sequences made up an early release that covered over 550 HLA-typed donors. Of the 300 to 450 genotyped donors, 81% were placed in the genetic ancestry cluster associated with self-reported Caucasian donors. The aim of the study was to test whether cataloging public T cell receptors could identify signatures of past pathogen exposure. The T cell repertoires of 700 or so subjects were profiled by immunosequencing and related to cytomegalovirus serostatus. In addition to the first cohort of 650 to 750 subjects, a separate validation cohort of approximately 130 different subjects was used. The study combined high-throughput TCR immunosequencing, statistical association of individual TCRs with disease status, and machine learning to predict cytomegalovirus infection status. A later analysis re-analyzed previously published TCR beta repertoires from 550 to 700 donors and added high-resolution HLA genotyping to study TCR occurrence patterns. The later analysis used no new phenotypic data to find candidate immune exposures, relying instead on TCR beta sequences and their occurrence across donors. An earlier analysis of 587 of the donors used high-throughput TCR beta sequencing to judge whether each TCR beta V gene segment behaved as functional or pseudogenic. Donor age, sex, ethnicity and CMV serostatus were compiled together with the repertoire data. In a later genetic analysis, genome-wide SNP genotypes for about 60% of the 666 donors were used, and that subset was treated as a discovery cohort. Every discovery cohort repertoire had been produced on one sequencing platform. Both class I and class II loci were covered by HLA typing, at four-digit resolution. The number of typed donors differed by locus: about 620-640 for A, B, C, DRB1 and DQB1; some 500 for DQA1; around 580 for DPA1; and about 450 for DPB1. A handful of DR-DQ haplotypes were handled as single units for association and clustering because linkage in the cohort was strong. Among over 350 genotyped donors of the cohort, an average of approximately 240,000 unique TCR beta nucleotide sequences were sequenced per donor, about a sixth of them non-productive. Findings and caveats that apply to the study as a whole: Because some donors lacked HLA typing at each locus, the association tests relied only on the typed subset. A total of fewer than 200 TCR beta chains were listed by the study as associated with cytomegalovirus. According to a later analysis, TCR association rates differed among HLA loci, with DRB1 alleles showing the most associated TCRs and HLA-C alleles showing the fewest. In both the original and validation cohorts, the classifier was reported to diagnose cytomegalovirus status with high specificity and sensitivity. Across donors, most TCR sequences were observed very rarely, whereas some public TCRs were present in many individuals. When HLA alleles, especially DR and DQ, strongly co-occurred, TCR associations were difficult to assign to individual alleles. A cluster of highly shared sequence variants was judged likely to be a technical artifact of the sequencing pipeline. At a false discovery rate of 0.05, a later analysis linked under 20,000 TCR beta sequences to specific HLA alleles. Because counts were too low, 15 to 20 rarely observed V segments, including chromosome 9 orphons, were excluded from the earlier analysis of roughly 580 of the donors. According to a later analysis, most CMV-associated TCR beta chains appeared to be HLA-restricted, and the HLA associations seemed to be driven largely by CMV exposure. In a later genetic analysis, a missense DCLRE1C variant was associated with V-gene and J-gene trimming of TCR beta chains, and the association was replicated in an independent cohort. In a later analysis, HLA-associated TCR beta chains showed more clonal expansion and lower generation probabilities than non-associated chains that were equally common. Several of the top co-occurrence clusters appeared to be linked to parvovirus B19, influenza, CMV and Epstein-Barr virus, according to a later analysis. A further reported finding was that TCR beta sequences accurately predicted the HLA-A and HLA-B alleles for most subjects in the first cohort. Compared with the roughly 700-donor mean, donors in an Asian-associated ancestry cluster had fewer N-insertions in productive TCRs, according to a later genetic analysis. It was suggested by the authors that the approach could potentially be generalized to other disease states and immunological phenotypes. The 87-base-pair reads could not distinguish some IMGT-functional V segments, including TRBV6-2 and TRBV6-3, so those segments were excluded. A few of the identified cytomegalovirus-associated TCR beta chains were confirmed in vitro to be specific for cytomegalovirus antigens. Sequencing depth was assumed to be roughly uniform across donors in the presence/absence analyses, though that assumption may not hold. Linkage disequilibrium might explain the correlated functional status among segregating V segments, but an unknown experimental factor could not be excluded. Immune exposure information for the cohort was limited to CMV serostatus. In an earlier analysis of around 600 of the donors, most TCR beta V segments were observed in productive rearrangements about 90% or about 30% of the time, broadly matching IMGT annotations. The cohort was sequenced for TCR beta chains only, and without alpha or paired-chain data the features that could be detected were limited.

Library method: the immunoSEQ multiplex PCR assay. A mixture of 60 forward primers for TCR Vbeta segments and 13 reverse primers for TCR Jbeta segments was used in the multiplex PCR. The CDR3 region of rearranged TCR beta genes was amplified from genomic DNA by a multiplex PCR assay. On the Illumina HiSeq System, the amplified TCR beta libraries were sequenced as 87-base-pair reads. On the study's bioinformatics: In a later analysis, some 80 million unique TCR beta chains were counted across the 650 to 700 repertoires, and roughly 11 million of these chains were shared by at least two donors. Raw reads were error-corrected and collapsed into unique sequences with a nearest-neighbor algorithm that merged closely related sequences to remove PCR and sequencing errors. To assign V, D and J gene segments, CDR3 sequences were aligned to IMGT reference sequences. For a sequence to be retained, at least a six-nucleotide match to both a V gene segment and a J gene segment was required. A rearrangement counted as productive if the CDR3 had no stop codons and remained in frame with V and J, and every other rearrangement counted as non-productive. Following IMGT convention, CDR3 was defined as the stretch from the second conserved V-encoded cysteine up to the conserved J-encoded phenylalanine. In an earlier analysis of 550 to 650 of the donors, sequences lacking an unambiguous match to a single V gene segment were excluded. In an earlier analysis of approximately 500 of the donors, a V segment was called functional when productive rearrangements were above 56.7%, and segregating when the standard deviation between donors exceeded 5%. A statistical classification framework was built for diagnosing cytomegalovirus status from the catalog of TCR beta chain sequences. V and J gene assignment, in a later analysis, came from comparing TCR nucleotide sequences with IMGT/GENE-DB human TR gene sequences. A later analysis assigned CDR3 sequences and most-parsimonious VDJ recombination scenarios with the TCRdist pipeline. In a later analysis, each TCR beta chain was defined by its CDR3 amino acid sequence together with its V-gene family, and reads lacking a unique V-gene family were excluded. To address suspected cross-contamination and a sequencing artifact, a later analysis removed roughly 580 highly shared, low-generation-probability nucleotide sequences. For each public chain, a later analysis derived a clonal expansion index from normalized ranks of inferred template counts within each repertoire. In a later analysis, generation probabilities were computed using a VDJ recombination model fitted to out-of-frame rearrangements, and the results were checked against IGoR. In a later analysis, hypergeometric tests were used to score TCR-TCR, TCR-HLA and TCR-CMV co-occurrence, with a repertoire-size bias correction applied to TCR pairs. In a later analysis, false discovery rates were estimated by permuting HLA or CMV assignments 20 times. In a later analysis, co-occurring TCRs were grouped using DBSCAN, with TCRdist sequence similarity added in when clustering inside HLA-allele-positive subsets. Repertoires with fewer than 30,000 or more than 120,000 public chains, plus five repertoires with anomalous nucleotide sharing, were excluded from co-occurrence clustering. The immuneACCESS repertoire file appears here via TCRdb, limited to in-frame rearrangements. These files lack a portion of the clones; in checked studies, under half of the deficit traces to unresolved V genes, and the cause of the others is not known. D and trimming come from the DNA, and the V and J calls and clone size come from that table. The sample table shows 100,000 to 150,000 clones, and around three quarters are seen once. Jointly, the top ten make up more than 3% of the sample.

The germline V gene yields MDHEN for CDR1 and SYDVKM for CDR2. The junction shows trimming of 8 bases on V and 3 bases on J, plus 7 bases between the germline ends. From the cysteine up to the phenylalanine, the CDR3 has a length of 11 residues. The kept DNA is CDR3 alone, 33 bases in frame from the first base. As for this clone: No cognate antigen has been identified for it. Per-nucleotide qualities are absent, and no much larger clonotype sits a single base away.

In total, roughly 710 healthy bone marrow donors made up the cohort. Cohort members were all nominally healthy when sampled, although unrecorded immune exposures were likely present. The donor tested CMV seronegative, placing the donor among the 350 or so seronegative members of the cohort. Each donor provided a peripheral blood sample, and peripheral blood mononuclear cells were used for TCR beta sequencing. The Qiagen DNeasy Blood Extraction Kit was used to extract genomic DNA from the blood cell samples. Here the chain combines TRBV28 and TRBJ2-5; the D gene assignment is ambiguous. Input material: PBMCs. This TCR was sampled from a man aged 35-49 years in good health and CMV-seronegative. The CDR3 region: CASWQEETQYF. The DNA reads TGTGCCAGCTGGCAGGAAGAGACCCAGTACTTC.